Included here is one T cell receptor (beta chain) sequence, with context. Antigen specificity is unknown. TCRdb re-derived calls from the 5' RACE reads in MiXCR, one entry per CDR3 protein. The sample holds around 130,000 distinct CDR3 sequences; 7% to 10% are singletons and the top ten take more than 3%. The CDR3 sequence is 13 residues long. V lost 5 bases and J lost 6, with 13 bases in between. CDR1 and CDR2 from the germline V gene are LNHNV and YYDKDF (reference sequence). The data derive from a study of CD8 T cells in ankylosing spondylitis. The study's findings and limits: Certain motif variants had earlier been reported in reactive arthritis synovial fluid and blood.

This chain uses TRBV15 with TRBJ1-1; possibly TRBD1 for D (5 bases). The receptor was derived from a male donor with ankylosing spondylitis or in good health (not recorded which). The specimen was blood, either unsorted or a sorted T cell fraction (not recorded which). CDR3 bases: TGTGCCACCAGCCCCCGGGGGATGCCTGAAGCTTTCTTT. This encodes CATSPRGMPEAFF.